This T cell receptor beta chain was recorded in a study of T cell repertoires in cytomegalovirus infection. The overall study: Public TCR beta signature analysis indicated the presence of both CMV infection and matching HLA type. Study-wide points: CMV carriers having the relevant HLA were flagged by cumulative public TCR beta family frequency.

This CDR3 has 14 amino acids. V gave up 1 base and J gave up 6 bases; unmatched junction bases: 4. Looked up from germline, CDR1 is SQVTM and CDR2 is ANQGSEA. This clonotype has only a few counts. Its target is unknown. TCRdb ran MiXCR on the reads and lists one entry per CDR3 protein. In the table there are about 230,000 distinct CDR3 sequences, 22% of which are singletons. What was sequenced was CD8+ T cells from PBMCs. This receptor was obtained from a human donor in good health (CMV status not recorded). Some clones in this sample may be carry-over from other donors' samples. The chain has TRBV29-1 and TRBJ2-1; TRBD1 aligns across 9 bases. The chain's CDR3 is CSVEGTGATNEQFF. In DNA form, the CDR3 reads TGCAGCGTTGAAGGGACAGGGGCCACCAATGAGCAGTTCTTC.